This is a list of T cell receptor beta chains from one sample in a study of T-cell memory formation after mild COVID-19. MiXCR was run by TCRdb on the 5' RACE reads, yielding one entry per CDR3 protein. This table has about 270,000 distinct CDR3 sequences, 16% appearing once. Sample: PBMCs or a T cell subset sorted from them (not recorded which). Every receptor here comes from a man aged 18 to 29 who had mild COVID-19 (a few samples of this study predate the infection). Cell type and time point are not known. Each CDR3 is given with its conserved first and last residue. D genes are given only for firm matches.

v_gene: TRBV6-1
j_gene: TRBJ1-2
d_gene: TRBD1
CDR3aa: CASLAPTGGYGYTF

v_gene: TRBV5-1
j_gene: TRBJ1-2
d_gene: TRBD1
CDR3aa: CASSLEQGSLYGYTF

v_gene: TRBV7-7
j_gene: TRBJ2-4
d_gene: -
CDR3aa: CASIISARGGNIQYF

v_gene: TRBV19
j_gene: TRBJ2-2
d_gene: -
CDR3aa: CASSIAQNTGELFF

v_gene: TRBV7-6
j_gene: TRBJ2-1
d_gene: TRBD2
CDR3aa: CASSPNSGGLEQFF

v_gene: TRBV20-1
j_gene: TRBJ1-2
d_gene: TRBD1
CDR3aa: CSAMMTGLDGYTF

v_gene: TRBV7-2
j_gene: TRBJ1-2
d_gene: -
CDR3aa: CASSSPPGSPNNYGYTF

v_gene: TRBV7-2
j_gene: TRBJ1-2
d_gene: -
CDR3aa: CASSLGRGRPGYTF

v_gene: TRBV5-1
j_gene: TRBJ2-3
d_gene: TRBD2
CDR3aa: CASSPQAGGTDTQYF

v_gene: TRBV7-9
j_gene: TRBJ2-3
d_gene: TRBD2
CDR3aa: CASSPWTSTQYF

v_gene: TRBV5-8
j_gene: -
d_gene: TRBD1
CDR3aa: CASSLGDRVTEAFF

v_gene: TRBV5-1
j_gene: TRBJ2-1
d_gene: TRBD2
CDR3aa: CASIRGGGLYNEQFF

v_gene: TRBV11-2
j_gene: TRBJ2-3
d_gene: TRBD1
CDR3aa: CASSLLGQGASDTQYF

v_gene: TRBV10-2
j_gene: TRBJ2-7
d_gene: TRBD2
CDR3aa: CASSDPVAGAPYEQYF

v_gene: TRBV7-2
j_gene: TRBJ1-5
d_gene: -
CDR3aa: CASSLFPINQPQHF

v_gene: TRBV5-1
j_gene: TRBJ2-7
d_gene: -
CDR3aa: CASSISGFNEQYF

v_gene: TRBV4-1
j_gene: TRBJ2-2
d_gene: TRBD1
CDR3aa: CASSQVRTGGANTGELFF

v_gene: TRBV20-1
j_gene: TRBJ1-4
d_gene: -
CDR3aa: CSARVLASEGKLFF

v_gene: TRBV4-3
j_gene: TRBJ1-2
d_gene: -
CDR3aa: CASSKSTAANYGYTF

v_gene: TRBV10-3
j_gene: TRBJ1-1
d_gene: TRBD1
CDR3aa: CAISENGQGETEAFF

v_gene: TRBV5-1
j_gene: TRBJ1-5
d_gene: TRBD1
CDR3aa: CASSSQGGSNQPQHF

v_gene: TRBV11-2
j_gene: TRBJ1-6
d_gene: TRBD1
CDR3aa: CASSPGDRGLGALHF

v_gene: TRBV4-2
j_gene: TRBJ2-7
d_gene: -
CDR3aa: CASSQESSRGTEQYF

v_gene: TRBV24-1
j_gene: TRBJ1-1
d_gene: -
CDR3aa: CATSDYMNTEAFF

v_gene: TRBV5-1
j_gene: TRBJ1-5
d_gene: -
CDR3aa: CASSLVPGQEQPQHF

v_gene: TRBV18
j_gene: TRBJ1-6
d_gene: -
CDR3aa: CASSPPSGSAYNSPLHF

v_gene: TRBV29-1
j_gene: TRBJ2-1
d_gene: TRBD2
CDR3aa: CSVGGDNEQFF

v_gene: TRBV5-6
j_gene: TRBJ2-5
d_gene: -
CDR3aa: CASSFQETQYF

v_gene: TRBV11-2
j_gene: TRBJ2-3
d_gene: TRBD2
CDR3aa: CASRSSGGVTDTQYF

v_gene: TRBV21-1
j_gene: TRBJ1-5
d_gene: -
CDR3aa: CASSKAREGNQPQHF

v_gene: TRBV30
j_gene: TRBJ1-4
d_gene: -
CDR3aa: CAWSWGPTNEKLFF

v_gene: TRBV12-3/TRBV12-4
j_gene: TRBJ2-3
d_gene: -
CDR3aa: CASSRPGWGEEQYF

v_gene: TRBV7-6
j_gene: TRBJ2-3
d_gene: TRBD2
CDR3aa: CASSSTSYFTDTQYF

v_gene: TRBV29-1
j_gene: TRBJ2-2
d_gene: TRBD1
CDR3aa: CSADRGYTGELFF

v_gene: TRBV6-2/TRBV6-3
j_gene: TRBJ2-7
d_gene: -
CDR3aa: CASSASGVFPYEQYF

v_gene: TRBV12-3/TRBV12-4
j_gene: TRBJ1-3
d_gene: -
CDR3aa: CASSLGVFSALNEGNTIYF

v_gene: TRBV18
j_gene: TRBJ1-2
d_gene: -
CDR3aa: CASSQSRRQIYGYTF

v_gene: TRBV10-3
j_gene: TRBJ1-2
d_gene: TRBD1
CDR3aa: CAIRTGGSSYGYTF

v_gene: TRBV19
j_gene: TRBJ1-1
d_gene: TRBD1
CDR3aa: CASSRRTGNTEAFF

v_gene: TRBV18
j_gene: TRBJ1-5
d_gene: -
CDR3aa: CASSPQRNQPQHF

v_gene: TRBV4-2
j_gene: TRBJ2-1
d_gene: TRBD2
CDR3aa: CASSQASGGPLNEQFF

v_gene: TRBV5-1
j_gene: TRBJ2-3
d_gene: TRBD2
CDR3aa: CASSSRAAGDTDTQYF